The 22 T cell receptor beta chains reported below all come from one sample, sequenced in a study of T-cell reconstitution after alpha-beta-depleted transplantation in children. Unique molecular identifiers were incorporated into the prepared TCRbeta library. TCRdb recomputed calls from the PCR reads with MiXCR, one row per CDR3 protein. This sample has 150,000 to 250,000 distinct CDR3 sequences, with approximately 6.8% found just once. Specimen: PBMCs, collected before TCRalphabeta/CD19-depleted stem cell transplant. Receptor source: a girl less than two years old with combined immunodeficiency, due to receive a stem cell transplant.

This clonotype was seen at least ten times. The rearrangement joins TRBV20-1 to TRBJ2-3; 14 bases align to TRBD2. The V and J ends lost 5 bases and 5 bases, in that order; junction bases with no gene match: 0. The CDR3 consists of 13 residues. CDR1 and CDR2 (germline): DFQATT, SNEGSKA (reference sequence). For the CDR3, the DNA is TGCAGTGCTGGACTAGCGGGAGGAGATACGCAGTATTTT. This translates into CSAGLAGGDTQYF.

The table lists this clonotype with many counts. This chain connects TRBV6-2 or TRBV6-3 to TRBJ2-1, with 10 bases matching TRBD2. Germline V gives CDR1 MNHEY, CDR2 SVGEGT. J was trimmed by 7 bases and V by 2 bases; bases with no gene match: 11. The CDR3 length is 17 residues. CDR3 protein: CASSYAYRAGGLNEQFF. CDR3 sequence (DNA): TGTGCCAGCAGTTACGCCTATAGAGCGGGAGGGCTAAATGAGCAGTTCTTC.

This clonotype came up many times. Here the CDR3 reads CASSTAGGASEQYF. The CDR3 nucleotides are TGTGCCAGCAGTACAGCGGGAGGGGCCTCCGAGCAGTACTTC. V usage is TRBV27 and J usage is TRBJ2-7, with 10 bases identical to TRBD2. The length of the CDR3 is 14 residues. Germline V lookup: CDR1 MNHEY, CDR2 SMNVEV (reference sequence). Trimming at V came to 5 bases and at J to 6 bases, leaving 7 bases not matched to a gene.

This clonotype occurred many times. V and J are TRBV4-1 and TRBJ2-2; 13 nucleotides agree with TRBD2. CDR3 size: 16 residues. The germline V gene has CDR1 MGHRA and CDR2 YSYEKL. Trimming removed 4 bases from V and 7 bases from J; junction bases left unmatched: 6. This chain's CDR3 is CASSRTSGGVSGELFF. The CDR3 DNA reads TGCGCCAGCAGCCGAACTAGCGGGGGGGTCAGCGGGGAGCTGTTTTTT.

This clonotype was seen ten or more times. This chain links TRBV20-1 with TRBJ2-5, with 7 bases that match TRBD1. The V gene's germline CDR1 is DFQATT and CDR2 SNEGSKA (reference sequence). This CDR3 has 16 residues. The trim removed 6 bases at V and 5 bases at J, leaving 18 bases unmatched. DNA for the CDR3: TGCAGTGCCGAAGGAAATGAGAGGGGGCCCTGGGAGACCCAGTACTTC. Its protein is CSAEGNERGPWETQYF.

On this clonotype itself: A much larger clone differs from this one at a single base, so this may be a read error. The rearrangement links TRBV6-2 or TRBV6-3 to TRBJ2-1, with 11 bases matching TRBD2. The CDR3 sequence is 17 residues long. The germline V gene encodes CDR1 MNHEY and CDR2 SVGEGT. The CDR3 region is CANSYTTSGASYTEQFF. As DNA, the CDR3 is TGTGCCAACAGTTACACGACTAGCGGGGCGTCTTATACTGAGCAGTTCTTC.

The table lists this clonotype with many counts. V is TRBV28 and J is TRBJ2-7; D is undetermined. Germline V gene lookup returns CDR1 MDHEN and CDR2 SYDVKM. The CDR3 is 17 residues long. The V end was cut by 1 base, the J end by 0 bases, with 16 bases between. CDR3 in DNA: TGTGCCAGCAGTTTATTAGGTTCTACGGGCAGCTCCTACGAGCAGTACTTC. It is translated as CASSLLGSTGSSYEQYF. Variable domain in full (rest from reference TRBV28 and TRBJ2-7): DVKVTQSSRYLVKRTGEKVFLECVQDMDHENMFWYRQDPGLGLRLIYFSYDVKMKEKGDIPEGYSVSREKKERFSLILESASTNQTSMYLCASSLLGSTGSSYEQYFGPGTRLTVT.

This clonotype occurred a few times. This chain connects TRBV15 to TRBJ2-2; perhaps D is TRBD1 or TRBD2 (5 bases each). This CDR3 region has 16 residues. V shed 3 bases and J shed 5 bases, with 16 bases lying between them. In germline, CDR1 is LNHNV, CDR2 YYDKDF (reference sequence). The CDR3: CATSSPRDPTTGELFF. In DNA, the CDR3 is TGTGCCACCAGCAGCCCCCGGGACCCGACGACCGGGGAGCTGTTTTTT.

This clonotype was recorded many times. The chain carries TRBV6-5 and TRBJ1-2; 10 bases fit TRBD1. Germline assignment: CDR1 MNHEY and CDR2 SVGAGI. V shed 2 bases, J shed 8 bases, and the junction held 11 bases outside the gene matches. This CDR3 comprises 16 residues. Here the CDR3 reads CASSYRDRGRSNGYTF. CDR3 bases: TGTGCCAGCAGTTACCGGGACAGGGGAAGGTCGAACGGCTACACCTTC.

The table lists this clonotype with many counts. The chain recombines TRBV7-9 with TRBJ1-1; D remains unclear. V was clipped by 1 base and J by 1 base, with 7 bases between them. Germline V gene sequence: CDR1 SEHNR, CDR2 FQNEAQ (reference sequence). The CDR3 length is 14 residues. The CDR3: CASSLVIGNTEAFF. The CDR3 DNA reads TGTGCCAGCAGCTTAGTAATAGGGAACACTGAAGCTTTCTTT.

This clonotype was seen at least ten times. The chain recombines TRBV4-1 with TRBJ1-2; D is unresolved. The CDR3 spans 14 residues. The V end was cut by 4 bases, the J end by 5 bases, with 14 bases between. The germline V gene encodes CDR1 MGHRA and CDR2 YSYEKL. The CDR3 DNA reads as TGCGCCAGCAGCCCAGACTTAACCCCGTATGGCTACACCTTC. As protein: CASSPDLTPYGYTF.

This clonotype occurred many times. The V gene is TRBV29-1, the J gene TRBJ1-1; D remains unclear. The length of the CDR3 is 12 residues. Trimming shortened V by 4 bases and J by 7 bases, and 13 bases separated the two germline ends. Germline values: CDR1 SQVTM, CDR2 ANQGSEA. The CDR3 reads CSVVQSQIEAFF. In DNA, the CDR3 is TGCAGCGTTGTCCAGAGCCAAATTGAAGCTTTCTTT.

This clonotype was detected ten times or more. The chain uses TRBV29-1 and TRBJ2-1; D gene uncertain. The CDR3 is 15 amino acids. CDR1 SQVTM and CDR2 ANQGSEA come from the germline V gene. Trimming shortened V by 2 bases and J by 0 bases, and 11 bases separated the two germline ends. The CDR3 sequence: CSVELSVSSYNEQFF. CDR3 DNA: TGCAGCGTTGAATTGTCAGTTAGCTCCTACAATGAGCAGTTCTTC.

In its sample, this clonotype was seen many times. The chain joins TRBV9 to TRBJ2-7; 12 nucleotides align to TRBD2. The CDR3 loop spans 15 amino acids. V was pared by 4 bases and J by 2 bases, with 4 bases of the junction left unmatched. CDR1 and CDR2 from the germline V gene are SGDLS and YYNGEE. The CDR3 is CASSPRTSGAYEQYF. As DNA, the CDR3 is TGTGCCAGCAGCCCGAGGACTAGCGGGGCCTACGAGCAGTACTTC.

This clonotype was found many times. The V call is TRBV28, the J call TRBJ2-5, with 8 bases lining up with TRBD1. CDR1 is MDHEN and CDR2 is SYDVKM in the germline V gene. The CDR3 sequence is 16 residues long. V lost 5 bases to trimming and J lost 5 bases; unmatched junction nucleotides: 13. DNA of the CDR3: TGTGCCAGCAGTCTCGGACAGGGTCTTTTTCGGGAGACCCAGTACTTC. Its translation is CASSLGQGLFRETQYF.

In this sample, this clonotype turned up many times. This chain uses TRBV12-3 or TRBV12-4 with TRBJ2-3; TRBD2 agrees at 7 bases. This CDR3 spans 16 amino acids. Unmatched junction bases numbered 12, after V lost 3 bases and J lost 6 bases. For the CDR3, the DNA is TGTGCCAGCAGTTTTGGGCCTAGCGGTTCATGGGATACGCAGTATTTT. It encodes CASSFGPSGSWDTQYF.

At least ten counts were recorded for this clonotype. V and J are TRBV20-1 and TRBJ2-7; D is undetermined. CDR3 length equals 15 residues. CDR1 DFQATT and CDR2 SNEGSKA come from the germline V gene (reference sequence). Trimming took 6 bases from V and 5 from J, leaving 23 bases between them. The CDR3 DNA sequence: TGCAGTGCCCCGGCACTGGGCTACAACCGCAACGAGCAGTACTTC. Translation: CSAPALGYNRNEQYF.

This clonotype was recorded at least ten times. This chain uses TRBV28 with TRBJ2-7; 10 bases match TRBD1. With V trimmed by 8 bases and J by 6 bases, 4 bases remained unmatched. The CDR3 is 12 residues long. The V gene's germline CDR1 is MDHEN and CDR2 SYDVKM. CDR3 amino acids: CASRDRGFEQYF. CDR3 DNA: TGTGCCAGCCGGGACAGGGGTTTCGAGCAGTACTTC.

The table lists this clonotype with many counts. The chain employs TRBV12-3 or TRBV12-4 and TRBJ2-2; the D call may be TRBD1 or TRBD2 (6 bases each). V lost 10 bases, J lost 7 bases, and 13 bases lay in between. The CDR3 has 12 residues. The CDR3 nucleotides read TGTGCCATAACCGAGGGGGGCGGGGAGCTGTTTTTT. Protein: CAITEGGGELFF.

This clonotype came up many times. The chain joins TRBV20-1 to TRBJ2-7, with 7 bases fitting TRBD2. Losses at the gene ends were 5 bases for V and 4 bases for J; bases not matched to a gene: 11. This CDR3 has 14 residues. The germline CDR1 and CDR2 sequences are DFQATT and SNEGSKA (reference sequence). The CDR3 nucleotides read TGCAGTGCTGGGTCACGGGAGGCCTGGTACGAGCAGTACTTC. This encodes CSAGSREAWYEQYF.

Ten or more counts support this clonotype. The rearrangement links TRBV29-1 to TRBJ2-5; 14 positions agree with TRBD2. V gave up 1 base and J gave up 3 bases; unmatched junction bases: 7. Per germline, CDR1 SQVTM and CDR2 ANQGSEA. The CDR3 is made up of 17 amino acids. CDR3 loop: CSVEGFVTSGREETQYF. DNA for the CDR3: TGCAGCGTTGAAGGTTTCGTGACTAGCGGGAGGGAAGAGACCCAGTACTTC.

This clonotype has ten or more counts. This chain joins TRBV6-2 or TRBV6-3 and TRBJ2-7; D unclear. This CDR3 is built from 13 residues. CDR1 and CDR2 from the germline V gene are MNHEY and SVGEGT. V was clipped by 10 bases and J by 2 bases, with 15 bases between them. CDR3 nucleotides: TGTGCCACCCTATGGGCGGAGACCTACGAGCAGTACTTC. This gives the protein CATLWAETYEQYF.